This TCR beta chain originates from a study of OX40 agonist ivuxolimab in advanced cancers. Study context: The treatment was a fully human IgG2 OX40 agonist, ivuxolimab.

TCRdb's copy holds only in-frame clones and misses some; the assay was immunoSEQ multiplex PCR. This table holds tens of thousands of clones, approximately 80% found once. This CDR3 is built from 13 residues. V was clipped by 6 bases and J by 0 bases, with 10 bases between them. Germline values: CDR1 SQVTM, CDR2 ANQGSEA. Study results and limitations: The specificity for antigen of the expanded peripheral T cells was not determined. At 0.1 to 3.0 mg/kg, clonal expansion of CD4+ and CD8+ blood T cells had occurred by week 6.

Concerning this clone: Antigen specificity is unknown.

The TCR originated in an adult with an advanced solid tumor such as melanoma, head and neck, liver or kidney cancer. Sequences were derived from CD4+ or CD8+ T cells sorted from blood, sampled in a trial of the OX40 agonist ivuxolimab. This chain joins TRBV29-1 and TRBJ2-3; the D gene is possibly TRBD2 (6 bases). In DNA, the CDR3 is TGCAGCGTGGGCGCGGGGAGCACAGATACGCAGTATTTT. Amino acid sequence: CSVGAGSTDTQYF.